These 21 T cell receptor beta chains share one sample of origin, sequenced in a study of blood T cell repertoires in COVID-19. Clones were sequenced by immunoSEQ multiplex PCR, and TCRdb holds only the in-frame ones, with some missing. The data show about 500,000 clones, roughly 87% seen once. Material for sequencing was peripheral blood. These receptors were collected from a man aged 18 to 35 with COVID-19, enrolled during active disease.

This clone was counted between two and nine times. This chain joins TRBV5-4 and TRBJ1-1, with a weak D call TRBD1 (6 bases). The germline V gene has CDR1 SGHNT and CDR2 YYREEE (reference sequence). V lost 1 base, J lost 2 bases, and 12 bases lay in between. The CDR3 has 15 amino acids. CDR3 protein: CASSLRAGTNTEAFF. The CDR3 DNA sequence: TGTGCCAGCAGCTTGAGGGCAGGGACAAACACTGAAGCTTTCTTT.

The J gene is TRBJ2-2, the V gene TRBV19; 9 bases fit TRBD2. The CDR3 contains 16 residues. V trimming: 5 bases; J trimming: 6 bases; junction bases outside the gene matches: 10. Per the germline V gene, CDR1 is LNHDA and CDR2 is SQIVND (reference sequence). The CDR3 DNA follows: TGTGCCAGTAGTGCCTCTAGCGGGAAGGTCGCCGGGGAGCTGTTTTTT. Encoded protein: CASSASSGKVAGELFF.

The rearrangement links TRBV24-1 to TRBJ2-2; 9 bases line up with TRBD2. Germline CDR1 reads KGHDR; CDR2 reads SFDVKD. This CDR3 is 15 amino acids long. V dropped 7 bases and J dropped 6; count of bases not matched to a gene: 8. The CDR3 sequence: CATSSSGVRSGELFF. The CDR3 DNA is TGTGCCACCAGCTCTAGCGGGGTTAGGTCCGGGGAGCTGTTTTTT.

The chain has TRBV2 and TRBJ2-7, with 9 bases that match TRBD1. The junction had 15 bases not matched to a gene; V was cut back by 10 bases and J by 5 bases. Per the germline V gene, CDR1 is SNHLY and CDR2 is FYNNEI. The length of the CDR3 is 15 residues. The CDR3 nucleotides read TGTGCCATCATAAAGAGGACAGGGGCCGAGGACGAGCAGTACTTC. Its protein is CAIIKRTGAEDEQYF.

This chain joins TRBV19 and TRBJ1-2; a weak D match, TRBD1 (6 bases). CDR3 length: 13 residues. Trimming removed 7 bases from V and 5 bases from J, with 14 bases in between. Germline CDR1 is LNHDA and CDR2 is SQIVND (reference sequence). The CDR3 sequence: CASTPRGGYGYTF. The CDR3 DNA reads TGTGCCAGTACCCCAAGGGGGGGATATGGCTACACCTTC.

The chain combines TRBV6-1 with TRBJ1-5, with TRBD1 matching over 7 bases. This CDR3 contains 16 residues. Germline V gene data show CDR1 as MNHNS and CDR2 as SASEGT. Trimming took 1 base from V and 5 from J; bases not matched to a gene: 8. The CDR3 sequence is CASSEEDRSAHQPQHF. CDR3 bases: TGTGCCAGCAGTGAAGAGGACAGGTCTGCTCATCAGCCCCAGCATTTT.

This rearrangement joins TRBV18 to TRBJ2-5; 10 bases fit TRBD2. V shed 3 bases and J 5 bases; nucleotides not matched to a gene: 6. The CDR3 runs to 15 residues. Germline V gives CDR1 KGHSH, CDR2 LQKENI. The CDR3 DNA is TGTGCCAGCTCACCGAGCGGGGGGGTTCTGGAGACCCAGTACTTC. Translating gives CASSPSGGVLETQYF. Together with reference TRBV18 and TRBJ2-5, the CDR3 gives the full variable domain: NAGVMQNPRHLVRRRGQEARLRCSPMKGHSHVYWYRQLPEEGLKFMVYLQKENIIDESGMPKERFSAEFPKEGPSILRIQQVVRGDSAAYFCASSPSGGVLETQYFGPGTRLLVL.

The chain has TRBV11-2 and TRBJ1-2, with TRBD1 as a possible D gene (6 bases). The CDR3 runs 14 residues. V was shortened by 6 bases and J by 2 bases, with 13 bases between the two germline ends. Germline V gives CDR1 SGHAT, CDR2 FQNNGV. The CDR3 sequence: CASRGHLQNYGYTF. The DNA of the CDR3 is TGTGCCAGCAGGGGACATCTCCAAAACTATGGCTACACCTTC. The whole variable domain, remainder taken from reference TRBV11-2 and TRBJ1-2, is EAGVAQSPRYKIIEKRQSVAFWCNPISGHATLYWYQQILGQGPKLLIQFQNNGVVDDSQLPKDRFSAERLKGVDSTLKIQPAKLEDSAVYLCASRGHLQNYGYTFGSGTRLTVV.

The chain is built from TRBV7-9 and TRBJ2-1; possible D gene TRBD2, 6 bases. The CDR3 totals 13 residues. Germline CDR1 SEHNR, CDR2 FQNEAQ (reference sequence). V dropped 5 bases and J dropped 6 bases, with 11 bases sitting between them. The CDR3 region has the DNA TGTGCCAGCAGCGGCGGGACCAGCAATGAGCAGTTCTTC. Residues: CASSGGTSNEQFF.

V and J are TRBV24-1 and TRBJ1-5; D is ambiguous. Germline lookup yields CDR1 KGHDR and CDR2 SFDVKD. The CDR3 is 13 amino acids. V was shortened by 5 bases and J by 6 bases, with 10 bases between the two germline ends. CDR3 loop: CATSGGEGQPQHF. The CDR3 DNA is TGTGCCACCAGTGGGGGAGAGGGTCAGCCCCAGCATTTT.

This chain joins TRBV4-1 and TRBJ2-6; 9 nucleotides agree with TRBD1. Germline CDR1 and CDR2: MGHRA and YSYEKL. After removal of 6 bases from V and 0 bases from J, the junction contained 6 bases not matched to a gene. The CDR3 spans 17 residues. The CDR3 loop is CASRGGQGISGANVLTF. CDR3 nucleotide sequence: TGCGCCAGCAGGGGAGGACAGGGGATCTCTGGGGCCAACGTCCTGACTTTC.

The chain uses TRBV21-1 and TRBJ1-2; the table's D call, TRBD1, has no DNA check behind it. TRBV21-1 is termed a pseudogene. The CDR3 runs 15 residues. Written as DNA, the CDR3 is TGTGCCAGCAGCAGGGGGACAGGGGCTAACTATGGCTACACCTTC. It encodes CASSRGTGANYGYTF.

V is TRBV10-3 and J is TRBJ2-1, with TRBD2 identical over 8 bases. The CDR3 consists of 16 residues. J lost 9 bases, V lost 3 bases, and 13 bases had no gene match. Germline assignment: CDR1 ENHRY and CDR2 SYGVKD. DNA for the CDR3: TGTGCCATCAGTGATCGGGAGGGCCGGGGGGCGGCTGAGCAGTTCTTC. Translation gives CAISDREGRGAAEQFF.

The rearrangement uses TRBV5-1 and TRBJ1-6, with a weak D call TRBD1 (6 bases). CDR3 length: 14 residues. V shed 4 bases and J shed 5 bases, with 10 bases lying between them. The germline V gene encodes CDR1 SGHRS and CDR2 YFSETQ. CDR3 nucleotide sequence: TGCGCCAGCAGCAACAGGGAAAATAATTCACCCCTCCACTTT. Amino acid sequence: CASSNRENNSPLHF.

The count of this clone is one. The J gene is TRBJ2-3, the V gene TRBV18; 7 bases line up with TRBD2. V trimming: 5 bases; J trimming: 2 bases; junction bases outside the gene matches: 7. The CDR3 is 15 residues long. Germline assignment: CDR1 KGHSH and CDR2 LQKENI. CDR3 sequence (DNA): TGTGCCAGCTCATCCAGCGGGGACTACACAGATACGCAGTATTTT. Translated, it gives CASSSSGDYTDTQYF. Full variable domain (rest looked up from reference TRBV18 and TRBJ2-3): NAGVMQNPRHLVRRRGQEARLRCSPMKGHSHVYWYRQLPEEGLKFMVYLQKENIIDESGMPKERFSAEFPKEGPSILRIQQVVRGDSAAYFCASSSSGDYTDTQYFGPGTRLTVL.

This chain links TRBV23-1 with TRBJ2-4; possibly TRBD2 for D (5 bases). TRBV23-1 carries the ORF label, with uncertain function. The CDR3 consists of 14 residues. The ends were cut back, 8 bases at V and 3 bases at J, with 14 bases in the middle. The DNA of the CDR3 is TGCGCCAGCGATTCGGGGTGGAGCAAAAACATTCAGTACTTC. Its protein product is CASDSGWSKNIQYF.

The V and J genes are TRBV9 and TRBJ2-1; 12 positions agree with TRBD2. J lost 2 bases, V lost 3 bases, and 6 bases had no gene match. Germline-derived CDR1 and CDR2 are SGDLS and YYNGEE. There are 17 residues in the CDR3. DNA of the CDR3: TGTGCCAGCAGCGGGACTAGCGGGAATCCCCCCTACAATGAGCAGTTCTTC. Translating gives CASSGTSGNPPYNEQFF.

J is TRBJ2-4 and V is TRBV24-1; D is perhaps TRBD1 (6 bases). The CDR3 contains 15 residues. Per the germline V gene, CDR1 is KGHDR and CDR2 is SFDVKD. The V gene lost 10 bases and the J gene lost 0 bases, with 15 bases spanning the gap. CDR3 coding DNA: TGTGCCACGAGTAGTGGGGGCCTAGCCAAAAACATTCAGTACTTC. As protein: CATSSGGLAKNIQYF.

The V and J genes are TRBV6-5 and TRBJ2-3; D gene uncertain. Germline V lookup: CDR1 MNHEY, CDR2 SVGAGI. Trimming removed 10 bases at V and 0 bases at J, with 11 bases between. This CDR3 spans 13 amino acids. The CDR3 sequence: CATKTPSTDTQYF. Written as DNA, the CDR3 is TGTGCCACCAAGACACCGAGCACAGATACGCAGTATTTT.

This sequence joins TRBV5-1 and TRBJ1-2; weak D call: TRBD1 (6 bases). This CDR3 is 15 amino acids long. Deletions cut 0 bases from V and 8 bases from J, with 17 bases between. Germline CDR1 reads SGHRS; CDR2 reads YFSETQ. The CDR3 is CASSLEGDRIRGYTF. DNA for the CDR3: TGCGCCAGCAGCTTGGAGGGGGACCGCATCCGGGGCTACACCTTC.

V usage is TRBV7-6 and J usage is TRBJ2-7, with D perhaps TRBD1 (7 bases). The CDR3 length is 16 residues. Germline V gene data show CDR1 as SGHVS and CDR2 as FNYEAQ. The ends were cut back, 5 bases at V and 5 bases at J, with 22 bases in the middle. This CDR3 reads CASSLGGIQGKHEQYF. CDR3 in DNA: TGTGCCAGCAGCCTTGGGGGGATACAGGGGAAGCACGAGCAGTACTTC.